These 27 T cell receptor beta chains share one sample of origin, sequenced in a study of technical replicates of blood from several donors. Clones were sequenced by immunoSEQ multiplex PCR, and TCRdb holds only the in-frame ones, with some missing. The sample lists 60,000 to 95,000 clones, about nine tenths occurring once. The sequenced material came from T cells isolated from PBMCs. These receptor sequences come from a human donor in good health. Some clones in this sample may be carry-over from other donors' samples.

The rearrangement uses TRBV7-9 and TRBJ1-1, with D maybe TRBD1 (5 bases). Germline CDR1 reads SEHNR; CDR2 reads FQNEAQ (reference sequence). Trimming stripped 3 bases from V and 7 bases from J, with 9 bases between. The CDR3 spans 12 residues. The CDR3 protein is CASSLGGGEAFF. The CDR3 bases are TGTGCCAGCAGCTTGGGGGGGGGTGAAGCTTTCTTT.

The chain employs TRBV15 and TRBJ2-1; D might be TRBD2 (6 bases). There are 16 residues in the CDR3. From germline, CDR1 is LNHNV and CDR2 YYDKDF (reference sequence). Trimming shortened V by 0 bases and J by 0 bases, and 9 bases separated the two germline ends. As DNA, the CDR3 is TGTGCCACCAGCAGAGATGGAGGGAGCTCCTACAATGAGCAGTTCTTC. As protein: CATSRDGGSSYNEQFF.

The table lists this clone with many counts. The chain joins TRBV5-1 to TRBJ1-1, with a tentative D call TRBD1 (5 bases). The germline CDR1 and CDR2 sequences are SGHRS and YFSETQ. The CDR3 consists of 15 residues. V lost 5 bases and J 2 bases, leaving 16 bases between the germline ends. In DNA, the CDR3 is TGCGCCAGCAGGGGGCCAGGGCCGCACAACACTGAAGCTTTCTTT. Translated: CASRGPGPHNTEAFF.

The chain recombines TRBV27 with TRBJ2-1; maybe TRBD2 (5 bases). V was cut by 6 bases and J by 8 bases, with 17 bases left in between. Germline V gene sequence: CDR1 MNHEY, CDR2 SMNVEV (reference sequence). The CDR3 runs 14 residues. The CDR3, as DNA: TGTGCCAGCAGCCATCCCTCATTAGCGCATGAGCAGTTCTTC. This sequence encodes CASSHPSLAHEQFF.

V usage is TRBV4-1 and J usage is TRBJ2-1; tentative D call: TRBD2 (5 bases). The CDR3 has 13 residues. CDR1 is MGHRA and CDR2 is YSYEKL in the germline V gene. V was shortened by 0 bases and J by 7 bases, with 7 bases between the two germline ends. The CDR3 DNA follows: TGCGCCAGCAGCCAAGATGGAGGTAATGAGCAGTTCTTC. The encoded protein is CASSQDGGNEQFF.

The genes are TRBV27 and TRBJ2-7; D perhaps matches TRBD1 (5 bases). CDR3 size: 11 residues. Trimming removed 5 bases at V and 5 bases at J, with 7 bases between. Germline lookup yields CDR1 MNHEY and CDR2 SMNVEV (reference sequence). Written as DNA, the CDR3 is TGTGCCAGCAGTAGGGGCCACGAGCAGTACTTC. Protein sequence: CASSRGHEQYF.

This chain connects TRBV7-9 to TRBJ1-2; a possible D gene is TRBD1 (6 bases). The CDR3 runs to 16 residues. Trimming cost V 0 bases and J 8 bases, with 19 bases left between them. The V gene's germline CDR1 is SEHNR and CDR2 FQNEAQ (reference sequence). The CDR3 here is CASSLAIRQGKEGYTF. The CDR3 bases are TGTGCCAGCAGCTTAGCGATTCGTCAGGGGAAGGAGGGCTACACCTTC. Full variable domain (missing parts from reference TRBV7-9 and TRBJ1-2): DTGVSQNPRHKITKRGQNVTFRCDPISEHNRLYWYRQTLGQGPEFLTYFQNEAQLEKSRLLSDRFSAERPKGSFSTLEIQRTEQGDSAMYLCASSLAIRQGKEGYTFGSGTRLTVV.

The chain combines TRBV9 with TRBJ2-1; 9 nucleotides line up with TRBD2. The length of the CDR3 is 15 residues. The ends lost 2 bases at V and 6 bases at J; junction bases unmatched: 6. Germline CDR1 is SGDLS and CDR2 is YYNGEE. The CDR3 DNA is TGTGCCAGCAGCGTCCCCGGACTAGCGAGCAATGAGCAGTTCTTC. Translating gives CASSVPGLASNEQFF. The whole variable domain, filled in from reference TRBV9 and TRBJ2-1, reads DSGVTQTPKHLITATGQRVTLRCSPRSGDLSVYWYQQSLDQGLQFLIQYYNGEERAKGNILERFSAQQFPDLHSELNLSSLELGDSALYFCASSVPGLASNEQFFGPGTRLTVL.

V and J are TRBV18 and TRBJ1-3, with D maybe TRBD1 (6 bases). The CDR3 runs 19 residues. The germline V gene has CDR1 KGHSH and CDR2 LQKENI. V was trimmed by 5 bases and J by 2 bases, leaving 25 bases between them. The CDR3 is CASSTFHTVPKGAGNTIYF. The CDR3 DNA reads TGTGCCAGCTCAACATTCCATACCGTCCCAAAGGGGGCTGGAAACACCATATATTTT.

This clone showed up just once. The gene calls are TRBV4-1 and TRBJ2-3; weak D call: TRBD2 (6 bases). The CDR3 loop spans 19 amino acids. CDR1 MGHRA and CDR2 YSYEKL come from the germline V gene. The V and J ends lost 0 bases and 2 bases respectively, with 21 bases between them. The DNA for the CDR3 is TGCGCCAGCAGCCAAGATACGCTACCTATAGCGGCGGTCACAGATACGCAGTATTTT. Amino acids: CASSQDTLPIAAVTDTQYF.

CDR3 loop: CASSTSGQGSRELFF. CDR3 sequence (DNA): TGCGCCAGCAGCACGTCGGGACAGGGGAGCCGGGAGCTGTTTTTT. This sequence joins TRBV5-1 and TRBJ2-2; 10 bases agree with TRBD1. The CDR3 is made up of 15 amino acids. Trimming removed 4 bases from V and 9 bases from J; junction bases left unmatched: 9. The germline V gene encodes CDR1 SGHRS and CDR2 YFSETQ.

The rearrangement links TRBV28 to TRBJ2-1, with TRBD2 identical over 13 bases. This CDR3 has 14 amino acids. Trimming at V came to 11 bases and at J to 7 bases, leaving 8 bases not matched to a gene. The germline gives CDR1 MDHEN, CDR2 SYDVKM. CDR3 amino acids: CAGATSGRWNEQFF. CDR3 sequence (DNA): TGTGCCGGCGCGACTAGCGGGAGGTGGAATGAGCAGTTCTTC. The variable domain in full, completed from reference TRBV28 and TRBJ2-1, reads DVKVTQSSRYLVKRTGEKVFLECVQDMDHENMFWYRQDPGLGLRLIYFSYDVKMKEKGDIPEGYSVSREKKERFSLILESASTNQTSMYLCAGATSGRWNEQFFGPGTRLTVL.

The chain is built from TRBV6-5 and TRBJ2-3, with a weak D call TRBD1 (5 bases). The CDR3 sequence is 15 residues long. Germline lookup yields CDR1 MNHEY and CDR2 SVGAGI. Trimming shortened V by 7 bases and J by 0 bases, and 14 bases separated the two germline ends. The CDR3 region has the DNA TGTGCCAGCACTCGGACAAGCGCTAGCACAGATACGCAGTATTTT. This codes for CASTRTSASTDTQYF.

This sequence joins TRBV5-1 and TRBJ2-3; D remains unclear. There are 13 residues in the CDR3. Germline assignment: CDR1 SGHRS and CDR2 YFSETQ. The germline V and J ends were trimmed by 0 bases and 0 bases, with 2 bases remaining between them. Here the CDR3 DNA reads TGCGCCAGCAGCTTGGCTAGCACAGATACGCAGTATTTT. The encoded protein is CASSLASTDTQYF.

This chain joins TRBV19 and TRBJ1-2; D unresolved. The CDR3 runs to 14 residues. The ends were cut back, 6 bases at V and 2 bases at J, with 13 bases in the middle. From germline, CDR1 is LNHDA and CDR2 SQIVND (reference sequence). DNA for the CDR3: TGTGCCAGTAGGTCCCTCCCAACAAACTATGGCTACACCTTC. Its protein is CASRSLPTNYGYTF.

This chain joins TRBV2 and TRBJ2-5; possible D gene TRBD1, 5 bases. The CDR3 sequence is 15 residues long. Germline CDR1 reads SNHLY; CDR2 reads FYNNEI. Trimming shortened V by 7 bases and J by 5 bases, and 20 bases separated the two germline ends. CDR3 protein: CASTGGRVILETQYF. CDR3 bases: TGTGCCAGCACGGGTGGCAGGGTAATTCTGGAGACCCAGTACTTC.

J is TRBJ1-1 and V is TRBV5-4; the D gene is possibly TRBD1 (5 bases). CDR3 length equals 14 residues. CDR1 is SGHNT and CDR2 is YYREEE in the germline V gene (reference sequence). Trimming pared 6 bases from V and 5 bases from J, leaving 17 bases between. The chain's CDR3 is CASTPTVKGTEAFF. The CDR3 nucleotides are TGTGCCAGCACCCCGACAGTGAAGGGGACTGAAGCTTTCTTT.

The chain is built from TRBV9 and TRBJ1-1; 7 bases are a match to TRBD1. The CDR3 consists of 15 residues. CDR1 is SGDLS and CDR2 is YYNGEE in the germline V gene. V was clipped by 3 bases and J by 1 base; unmatched bases: 6. The chain's CDR3 is CASSGLAGGNTEAFF. The CDR3, as DNA: TGTGCCAGCAGCGGACTTGCAGGGGGGAACACTGAAGCTTTCTTT.

This chain joins TRBV7-9 and TRBJ2-5, with 8 bases that match TRBD2. The germline gives CDR1 SEHNR, CDR2 FQNEAQ (reference sequence). CDR3 size: 14 residues. V trimming: 4 bases; J trimming: 5 bases; junction bases outside the gene matches: 6. The CDR3 DNA reads TGTGCCAGCAGCTCGAGCGGGAGAGGGGAGACCCAGTACTTC. Amino acid sequence: CASSSSGRGETQYF.

This clone is a singleton in its sample. The V call is TRBV7-6, the J call TRBJ1-3; 9 bases line up with TRBD1. J was trimmed by 0 bases and V by 4 bases; bases with no gene match: 4. The CDR3 spans 16 residues. CDR1 is SGHVS, CDR2 FNYEAQ, per germline. Written as DNA, the CDR3 is TGTGCCAGCAGCTGGGGACAGGGCTTCTCTGGAAACACCATATATTTT. This translates into CASSWGQGFSGNTIYF.

The rearrangement uses TRBV25-1 and TRBJ1-2, with 7 positions matching TRBD1. Per germline, CDR1 MGHDK and CDR2 SYGVNS. The CDR3 has 16 amino acids. V shed 2 bases and J 0 bases; nucleotides not matched to a gene: 6. The CDR3 protein is CASSEPSGQTNYGYTF. The CDR3 DNA follows: TGTGCCAGCAGTGAACCCTCGGGACAGACTAACTATGGCTACACCTTC.

This chain connects TRBV13 to TRBJ2-7, with 7 bases aligning to TRBD1. V shed 3 bases, J shed 0 bases, and the junction held 8 bases outside the gene matches. This CDR3 region has 16 residues. Germline CDR1 is PRHDT and CDR2 is FYEKMQ (reference sequence). CDR3 in amino acids: CASSFGQALSSYEQYF. DNA for the CDR3: TGTGCCAGCAGCTTTGGACAGGCCTTGAGCTCCTACGAGCAGTACTTC.

The chain links TRBV5-1 to TRBJ1-1, with D hard to call. Trimming cost V 1 base and J 3 bases, with 10 bases left between them. Germline-derived CDR1 and CDR2 are SGHRS and YFSETQ. The CDR3 is 14 amino acids. The CDR3 reads CASSLNTVDTEAFF. CDR3 nucleotide sequence: TGCGCCAGCAGCTTGAACACCGTGGACACTGAAGCTTTCTTT.

V usage is TRBV18 and J usage is TRBJ2-2; 14 nucleotides agree with TRBD2. The CDR3 runs to 17 residues. CDR1 is KGHSH, CDR2 LQKENI, per germline. The ends lost 3 bases at V and 4 bases at J; junction bases unmatched: 4. CDR3 sequence reads: CASSPLGLAGGTGELFF. DNA for the CDR3: TGTGCCAGCTCACCTCTAGGACTAGCGGGAGGCACCGGGGAGCTGTTTTTT.

V usage is TRBV27 and J usage is TRBJ2-1; no clear D gene. The V gene lost 5 bases and the J gene lost 14 bases, with 13 bases spanning the gap. The CDR3 length is 11 residues. The germline V gene encodes CDR1 MNHEY and CDR2 SMNVEV (reference sequence). For the CDR3, the DNA is TGTGCCAGCAGTGACATTTATTCGGAGTTCTTC. This gives the protein CASSDIYSEFF.

V is TRBV6-6 and J is TRBJ2-1, with a weak D call TRBD2 (5 bases). Trimming removed 2 bases from V and 9 bases from J, with 20 bases in between. Germline CDR1 reads MNHNY; CDR2 reads SVGAGI (reference sequence). The CDR3 contains 16 residues. DNA for the CDR3: TGTGCCAGCAGTTACGACGGAGGATCACTTCATAGTGAGCAGTTCTTC. It encodes CASSYDGGSLHSEQFF.

The chain combines TRBV10-1 with TRBJ1-4; maybe TRBD1 (6 bases). The CDR3 runs 16 residues. V was cut by 2 bases and J by 7 bases, with 17 bases left in between. Germline V CDR1 and CDR2: WNHNN, SYGVQD (reference sequence). CDR3 bases: TGCGCCAGCAGTGAGCTAAGACAGGCGGCGAGTGAAAAACTGTTTTTT. Protein product: CASSELRQAASEKLFF.